These T cell receptor beta chains were read from a single sample in a study of brain T cells in children with intractable seizures. TCRdb keeps only in-frame clones here, not all; method: immunoSEQ multiplex PCR. The repertoire has tens of thousands of clones, roughly 91% of them found once; the top ten carry 1.5%. The sequencing here drew on peripheral blood, taken at surgery. All receptors come from a boy younger than two with tuberous sclerosis and intractable seizures. CDR3s include the opening cysteine and the closing phenylalanine or tryptophan. Fields, in order: V gene, D gene, J gene, clone size, CDR3 protein, CDR3 DNA. D genes are given only for firm matches. Clone size, where shown, is once, few, many, or a class for clones that have expanded.

V: TRBV11-1; D: TRBD1; J: TRBJ1-1; size: NA; CDR3: CASSLYRGTEAFF; DNA: TGTGCCAGCAGCTTATACAGGGGCACTGAAGCTTTCTTT
V: TRBV5-8; D: TRBD1; J: TRBJ1-1; size: NA; CDR3: CASSPWTGLGTEAFF; DNA: TGTGCCAGCAGCCCGTGGACAGGTTTGGGTACTGAAGCTTTCTTT
V: TRBV12-2; D: NA; J: TRBJ2-1; size: NA; CDR3: CASRRQGTYNEQFF; DNA: TGTGCAAGTCGCCGACAGGGAACCTACAATGAGCAGTTCTTC
V: TRBV5-4; D: NA; J: TRBJ2-2; size: NA; CDR3: CASSGPLGGLESGTGELFF; DNA: TGTGCCAGCAGCGGACCCCTCGGAGGCTTAGAATCTGGCACCGGGGAGCTGTTTTTT
V: TRBV5-4; D: NA; J: TRBJ2-3; size: NA; CDR3: CASRARGGRTDTQYF; DNA: TGTGCCAGCAGAGCAAGGGGGGGTCGCACAGATACGCAGTATTTT
V: TRBV7-4; D: NA; J: TRBJ2-2; size: NA; CDR3: CASSLLTDPHTGELFF; DNA: TGTGCCAGCAGCTTACTGACAGATCCCCACACCGGGGAGCTGTTTTTT
V: TRBV20-1; D: NA; J: TRBJ1-2; size: NA; CDR3: CSADGYTF; DNA: TGCAGTGCCGATGGCTACACCTTC
V: TRBV7-3; D: NA; J: TRBJ2-1; size: once; CDR3: CASSSIARQDEQFF; DNA: TGTGCCAGCAGCTCCATCGCTAGGCAGGATGAGCAGTTCTTC
V: TRBV9; D: TRBD2; J: TRBJ2-3; size: NA; CDR3: CASSVREGRADTQYF; DNA: TGTGCCAGCAGCGTACGGGAGGGCCGTGCAGATACGCAGTATTTT
V: TRBV11-2; D: NA; J: TRBJ1-2; size: NA; CDR3: CASSLKDYGYTF; DNA: TGTGCCAGCAGCTTAAAGGACTATGGCTACACCTTC
V: TRBV4-1; D: TRBD1; J: TRBJ1-1; size: NA; CDR3: CASSYPNGGQGKWNTEAFF; DNA: TGCGCCAGCAGCTACCCAAACGGGGGACAGGGGAAATGGAACACTGAAGCTTTCTTT
V: TRBV6-1; D: NA; J: TRBJ2-7; size: once; CDR3: CASSEVYYEQYF; DNA: TGTGCCAGCAGTGAAGTGTACTACGAGCAGTACTTC
V: TRBV27; D: TRBD1; J: TRBJ1-2; size: NA; CDR3: CASSSYRQGVVDYGYTF; DNA: TGTGCCAGCAGTTCCTACCGTCAGGGGGTGGTAGACTATGGCTACACCTTC
V: TRBV5-1; D: TRBD1; J: TRBJ1-2; size: NA; CDR3: CASSWDRSEYGYTF; DNA: TGCGCCAGCAGCTGGGACAGGTCTGAATATGGCTACACCTTC
V: TRBV2; D: TRBD1; J: TRBJ1-1; size: NA; CDR3: CASRDRVLVFEAFF; DNA: TGTGCCAGCAGGGACAGGGTTCTTGTGTTTGAAGCTTTCTTT
V: TRBV27; D: NA; J: TRBJ1-2; size: NA; CDR3: CASRPIQAVHGYTF; DNA: TGTGCCAGCAGACCAATACAGGCAGTGCATGGCTACACCTTC
V: TRBV11-3; D: NA; J: TRBJ1-3; size: NA; CDR3: CASSWGSGNTIYF; DNA: TGTGCCAGCAGCTGGGGGTCTGGAAACACCATATATTTT
V: TRBV9; D: NA; J: TRBJ1-3; size: NA; CDR3: CASSVSTGNTIYF; DNA: TGTGCCAGCAGCGTATCAACTGGAAACACCATATATTTT
V: TRBV9; D: NA; J: TRBJ2-6; size: NA; CDR3: CASSLTDSGANVLTF; DNA: TGTGCCAGCAGCCTGACTGACTCTGGGGCCAACGTCCTGACTTTC
V: TRBV5-6; D: NA; J: TRBJ1-3; size: NA; CDR3: CASSFDLSDSGNTIYF; DNA: TGTGCCAGCAGCTTTGATTTGTCGGACTCTGGAAACACCATATATTTT
V: TRBV7-9; D: TRBD1; J: TRBJ1-2; size: NA; CDR3: CASSLTSGTGTYGYTF; DNA: TGTGCCAGCAGCTTAACCTCCGGGACAGGGACCTATGGCTACACCTTC
V: TRBV27; D: TRBD2; J: TRBJ2-5; size: NA; CDR3: CASSASSGGEETQYF; DNA: TGTGCCAGCAGTGCCTCTAGCGGGGGGGAAGAGACCCAGTACTTC
V: TRBV2; D: TRBD2; J: TRBJ2-4; size: NA; CDR3: CASSWTSGKNIQYF; DNA: TGTGCCAGCAGTTGGACTAGCGGAAAAAACATTCAGTACTTC
V: TRBV27; D: TRBD1; J: TRBJ1-6; size: NA; CDR3: CASSSTGTGRNSPLHF; DNA: TGTGCCAGCAGTTCTACCGGGACAGGACGTAATTCACCCCTCCACTTT
V: TRBV5-1; D: NA; J: TRBJ1-1; size: NA; CDR3: CASSLERIMNTEAFF; DNA: TGCGCCAGCAGCTTGGAAAGGATCATGAACACTGAAGCTTTCTTT
V: TRBV4-2; D: NA; J: TRBJ1-3; size: NA; CDR3: CASSPADGTIYF; DNA: TGTGCCAGCAGCCCGGCGGACGGAACCATATATTTT
V: TRBV12-5; D: NA; J: TRBJ2-7; size: NA; CDR3: CASGYPLGEHAYEQYF; DNA: TGTGCTAGTGGTTACCCCTTGGGGGAACACGCCTACGAGCAGTACTTC
V: TRBV25-1; D: TRBD1; J: TRBJ2-7; size: NA; CDR3: CASSGQGAYEQYF; DNA: TGTGCCAGCAGTGGACAGGGGGCCTACGAGCAGTACTTC
V: TRBV6-7; D: TRBD1; J: TRBJ1-1; size: NA; CDR3: CASTPRGQENTEAFF; DNA: TGTGCCAGCACGCCTAGGGGACAGGAGAACACTGAAGCTTTCTTT
V: TRBV24-1; D: NA; J: TRBJ2-2; size: NA; CDR3: CATSDLGRQGTSIFDFTGELFF; DNA: TGTGCCACCAGTGATTTGGGTCGTCAGGGGACTTCGATCTTTGATTTCACCGGGGAGCTGTTTTTT
V: TRBV9; D: NA; J: TRBJ1-1; size: NA; CDR3: CASSVEGQQGAFF; DNA: TGTGCCAGCAGCGTAGAAGGGCAGCAGGGGGCTTTCTTT
V: TRBV30; D: NA; J: TRBJ2-3; size: NA; CDR3: CAWKSWGMATDTQYF; DNA: TGTGCCTGGAAGAGTTGGGGGATGGCCACAGATACGCAGTATTTT
V: TRBV24-1; D: TRBD1; J: TRBJ1-5; size: NA; CDR3: CAIRGHGPQHF; DNA: TGTGCCATCAGGGGGCACGGGCCCCAGCATTTT
V: TRBV20-1; D: NA; J: TRBJ1-5; size: NA; CDR3: CSAGVSQPQHF; DNA: TGCAGTGCCGGGGTAAGCCAGCCCCAGCATTTT
V: TRBV3-1/TRBV3-2; D: NA; J: TRBJ2-3; size: NA; CDR3: CASSQEVLASSTDTQYF; DNA: TGTGCCAGCAGCCAAGAGGTTCTAGCGTCGAGCACAGATACGCAGTATTTT
V: TRBV27; D: NA; J: TRBJ1-6; size: NA; CDR3: CASSLFQSYNSPLHF; DNA: TGTGCCAGCAGTTTATTCCAAAGTTATAATTCACCCCTCCACTTT
V: TRBV14; D: TRBD2; J: TRBJ2-2; size: NA; CDR3: CASSLWTSGGRNTGELFF; DNA: TGTGCCAGCAGCCTTTGGACTAGCGGGGGCCGTAACACCGGGGAGCTGTTTTTT
V: TRBV9; D: TRBD2; J: TRBJ2-3; size: NA; CDR3: CASSVVSSGGTDTQYF; DNA: TGTGCCAGCAGCGTAGTCTCTAGCGGGGGCACAGATACGCAGTATTTT
V: TRBV9; D: TRBD2; J: TRBJ2-3; size: NA; CDR3: CASSGENGLVYLTDTQYF; DNA: TGTGCCAGCAGCGGGGAAAACGGACTAGTCTACTTGACAGATACGCAGTATTTT
V: TRBV29-1; D: NA; J: TRBJ1-4; size: NA; CDR3: CSVEDGRGERTNEKLFF; DNA: TGCAGCGTTGAAGATGGAAGGGGGGAAAGAACTAATGAAAAACTGTTTTTT
V: TRBV6-5; D: NA; J: TRBJ1-2; size: NA; CDR3: CASRTRGTTGEGYTF; DNA: TGTGCCAGCAGAACCCGGGGTACTACCGGGGAAGGCTACACCTTC
V: TRBV11-3; D: TRBD1; J: TRBJ2-1; size: NA; CDR3: CASSFRDSNEQFF; DNA: TGTGCCAGCAGCTTCCGGGACAGCAATGAGCAGTTCTTC
V: TRBV6-1; D: NA; J: TRBJ1-1; size: NA; CDR3: CASSEWTDIYTEAFF; DNA: TGTGCCAGCAGTGAGTGGACAGACATCTACACTGAAGCTTTCTTT
V: TRBV4-2; D: TRBD1; J: TRBJ2-2; size: NA; CDR3: CASSQGGGSGELFF; DNA: TGTGCCAGCAGCCAAGGAGGGGGCAGCGGGGAGCTGTTTTTT
V: TRBV7-2; D: TRBD1; J: TRBJ2-1; size: NA; CDR3: CASSLSGGEDEQFF; DNA: TGTGCCAGCAGCTTATCAGGGGGAGAGGATGAGCAGTTCTTC
V: TRBV24-1; D: NA; J: TRBJ1-1; size: few; CDR3: CATRGSGDTEAFF; DNA: TGTGCCACCAGAGGTTCAGGGGACACTGAAGCTTTCTTT
V: TRBV4-2; D: TRBD1; J: TRBJ1-5; size: NA; CDR3: CASSQRAGQGVNLGNQPQHF; DNA: TGTGCCAGCAGCCAACGTGCAGGACAGGGGGTAAATTTAGGCAATCAGCCCCAGCATTTT
V: TRBV18; D: TRBD1; J: TRBJ2-3; size: NA; CDR3: CASSAQGALMVDTQYF; DNA: TGTGCCAGCTCGGCTCAGGGGGCCCTAATGGTAGATACGCAGTATTTT
V: TRBV5-5; D: TRBD1; J: TRBJ1-5; size: NA; CDR3: CASSRTGRNQPQHF; DNA: TGTGCCAGCAGCCGGACAGGGCGAAATCAGCCCCAGCATTTT
V: TRBV6-5; D: TRBD1; J: TRBJ2-7; size: once; CDR3: CASFGTGGYEQYF; DNA: TGTGCCAGCTTCGGGACAGGGGGGTACGAGCAGTACTTC